These 6 T cell receptor beta chains originate from one sample sequenced in a study of T cell changes during pregnancy in multiple sclerosis. Profiling relied on immunoSEQ multiplex PCR, and the TCRdb table lists in-frame clones only, not all of them. The table includes 90,000 to 150,000 clones, approximately 93% detected once. The starting material was peripheral blood, obtained before pregnancy. The receptors here all came from a female donor with multiple sclerosis, enrolled in a pregnancy study.

This chain joins TRBV19 and TRBJ1-2, with D perhaps matching TRBD1 (5 bases). The germline V and J ends were trimmed by 5 bases and 1 base, with 11 bases remaining between them. There are 14 residues in the CDR3. Germline V gene sequence: CDR1 LNHDA, CDR2 SQIVND (reference sequence). CDR3 nucleotide sequence: TGTGCCAGTAGTTTCGTCGGGGGTAACTATGGCTACACCTTC. It yields the protein CASSFVGGNYGYTF.

This clone was seen a few times. The chain combines TRBV19 with TRBJ1-5, with TRBD1 matching over 8 bases. The CDR3 length is 14 residues. CDR1 is LNHDA and CDR2 is SQIVND in the germline V gene (reference sequence). V trimming: 7 bases; J trimming: 6 bases; junction bases outside the gene matches: 8. In DNA, the CDR3 is TGTGCCAGTATGGAAGGACAGGGTAGTCAGCCCCAGCATTTT. This gives the protein CASMEGQGSQPQHF.

The genes are TRBV5-6 and TRBJ1-2; D might be TRBD1 (5 bases). Trimming removed 4 bases from V and 5 bases from J, with 9 bases in between. Germline lookup yields CDR1 SGHDT and CDR2 YYEEEE. This CDR3 is built from 12 residues. The CDR3 nucleotides read TGTGCCAGCAGCGGGGGGGAGTATGGCTACACCTTC. Translated: CASSGGEYGYTF.

This chain joins TRBV19 and TRBJ2-5, with TRBD2 identical over 13 bases. With V trimmed by 5 bases and J by 5 bases, 5 bases remained unmatched. Looked up from germline, CDR1 is LNHDA and CDR2 is SQIVND (reference sequence). The CDR3 extends over 15 amino acids. This CDR3 reads CASSPRTSGSETQYF. The CDR3 nucleotides are TGTGCCAGTAGTCCCCGGACTAGCGGGAGCGAGACCCAGTACTTC.

The count of this clone is one. The chain carries TRBV5-5 and TRBJ1-5, with D tentatively TRBD1 (6 bases). V lost 6 bases, J lost 4 bases, and 17 bases lay in between. Germline CDR1 SGHKS, CDR2 YYEKEE (reference sequence). There are 15 residues in the CDR3. Written as DNA, the CDR3 is TGTGCCAGCACCCCGTATTGGACAGTTAATCAGCCCCAGCATTTT. It encodes CASTPYWTVNQPQHF. Filled out from reference TRBV5-5 and TRBJ1-5, the complete variable domain reads DAGVTQSPTHLIKTRGQQVTLRCSPISGHKSVSWYQQVLGQGPQFIFQYYEKEERGRGNFPDRFSARQFPNYSSELNVNALLLGDSALYLCASTPYWTVNQPQHFGDGTRLSIL.

The J gene is TRBJ2-7, the V gene TRBV6-5, with D possibly being TRBD1 (5 bases). Between the trimmed V and J ends, which lost 2 bases and 4 bases, there was a span of 15 bases. Germline V lookup: CDR1 MNHEY, CDR2 SVGAGI. CDR3 length: 15 residues. This CDR3 is CASSYGAGAIYEQYF. The CDR3 coding sequence is TGTGCCAGCAGTTACGGGGCAGGAGCAATTTACGAGCAGTACTTC.